Shown below are 30 T cell receptor beta chains from a single sample sequenced in a study of blood T cell repertoires in COVID-19. Clones were sequenced by immunoSEQ multiplex PCR, and TCRdb holds only the in-frame ones, with some missing. In the table there are approximately 150,000 clones, approximately 84% of which are singletons. What was sequenced was peripheral blood. The receptors originated from a woman aged 80 or older with COVID-19, enrolled during active disease.

The chain couples TRBV19 to TRBJ2-5, with TRBD1 matching 10 bases. The CDR3 is 15 residues long. Germline assignment: CDR1 LNHDA and CDR2 SQIVND (reference sequence). J lost 5 bases, V lost 5 bases, and 8 bases had no gene match. The DNA for the CDR3 is TGTGCCAGTAGTCGTCGGGACAGGGGAAGGGAGACCCAGTACTTC. This encodes CASSRRDRGRETQYF. Drawing the rest from reference TRBV19 and TRBJ2-5, the complete variable domain is DGGITQSPKYLFRKEGQNVTLSCEQNLNHDAMYWYRQDPGQGLRLIYYSQIVNDFQKGDIAEGYSVSREKKESFPLTVTSAQKNPTAFYLCASSRRDRGRETQYFGPGTRLLVL.

This chain uses TRBV24-1 with TRBJ2-7, with 8 nucleotides matching TRBD2. The CDR3 is 15 residues long. From germline, CDR1 is KGHDR and CDR2 SFDVKD. J lost 5 bases, V lost 1 base, and 6 bases had no gene match. The CDR3 spells CATSDFATSGHEQYF. The DNA for the CDR3 is TGTGCCACCAGTGATTTTGCCACTAGCGGCCACGAGCAGTACTTC.

DNA for the CDR3: TGTGCCACCAGTGATTCACTAAACGCAGGTGGCGGGGATGGCTACACCTTC. This sequence encodes CATSDSLNAGGGDGYTF. The chain couples TRBV24-1 to TRBJ1-2; D is uncertain. This CDR3 is built from 17 residues. Germline assignment: CDR1 KGHDR and CDR2 SFDVKD. Deletions cut 2 bases from V and 6 bases from J, with 21 bases between.

The chain uses TRBV29-1 and TRBJ2-5; 8 positions agree with TRBD2. This CDR3 region has 13 residues. Germline lookup yields CDR1 SQVTM and CDR2 ANQGSEA. The junction had 1 base not matched to a gene; V was cut back by 2 bases and J by 2 bases. As DNA, the CDR3 is TGCAGCGTTGAATTAGCGGGACAAGAGACCCAGTACTTC. Translation gives CSVELAGQETQYF. The full variable domain, in which reference TRBV29-1 and TRBJ2-5 provide the parts outside the CDR3, is SAVISQKPSRDICQRGTSLTIQCQVDSQVTMMFWYRQQPGQSLTLIATANQGSEATYESGFVIDKFPISRPNLTFSTLTVSNMSPEDSSIYLCSVELAGQETQYFGPGTRLLVL.

The chain employs TRBV18 and TRBJ2-7; 7 nucleotides agree with TRBD2. The germline V gene has CDR1 KGHSH and CDR2 LQKENI. The CDR3 has 14 residues. J lost 3 bases, V lost 4 bases, and 6 bases had no gene match. This chain's CDR3 is CASSHSSGDYEQYF. DNA of the CDR3: TGTGCCAGCTCACACTCTAGCGGAGACTACGAGCAGTACTTC.

The rearrangement uses TRBV5-4 and TRBJ1-2; a possible D gene is TRBD1 (5 bases). Germline CDR1 reads SGHNT; CDR2 reads YYREEE (reference sequence). The CDR3 contains 13 residues. With 2 bases removed from V and 4 bases from J, the gap between germline ends came to 9 bases. The CDR3 nucleotides are TGTGCCAGCAGCTTACGGGGGGTCTATGGCTACACCTTC. It yields the protein CASSLRGVYGYTF.

The chain recombines TRBV19 with TRBJ1-5; 7 bases fit TRBD1. Trimming took 2 bases from V and 1 from J; bases not matched to a gene: 5. The length of the CDR3 is 16 residues. Germline assignment: CDR1 LNHDA and CDR2 SQIVND (reference sequence). The CDR3 DNA follows: TGTGCCAGTAGTATAAGGGGGCCCAGGAGCAATCAGCCCCAGCATTTT. Translating it yields CASSIRGPRSNQPQHF.

The CDR3, as DNA: TGTGCCAGCTCACTTATAGTCTTAGATACGCAGTATTTT. Its translation is CASSLIVLDTQYF. V gene TRBV18 combines with J gene TRBJ2-3; D unresolved. The V end lost 4 bases, the J end lost 5 bases, and 10 bases lay between the germline ends. CDR3 length: 13 amino acids. Germline assignment: CDR1 KGHSH and CDR2 LQKENI.

V is TRBV7-3 and J is TRBJ2-3, with 9 bases aligning to TRBD2. V lost 2 bases, J lost 5 bases, and 5 bases stayed unmatched. Germline loops: CDR1 SGHTA, CDR2 FQGTGA. The CDR3 covers 15 residues. The CDR3 reads CASSLAGGLVDTQYF. CDR3 in DNA: TGTGCCAGCAGCTTAGCGGGGGGGCTCGTAGATACGCAGTATTTT.

The V call is TRBV20-1, the J call TRBJ2-1, with unresolved D. The CDR3 consists of 10 residues. Germline CDR1 reads DFQATT; CDR2 reads SNEGSKA (reference sequence). Trimming took off 4 bases at V and 12 bases at J, with 10 bases between the two ends. CDR3 sequence: CSAKQDLQFF. In nucleotides, the CDR3 is TGCAGTGCTAAGCAAGATTTGCAGTTCTTC.

CDR3 sequence (DNA): TGTGCCACCAGCAGAGTAGCGGGAGTGGTCGGGGAGCTGTTTTTT. Residues: CATSRVAGVVGELFF. This chain connects TRBV15 to TRBJ2-2, with 9 bases that match TRBD2. V lost 1 base to trimming and J lost 7 bases; unmatched junction nucleotides: 4. The CDR3 spans 15 residues. Per the germline V gene, CDR1 is LNHNV and CDR2 is YYDKDF (reference sequence).

This chain uses TRBV28 with TRBJ1-1; TRBD1 agrees at 7 bases. The CDR3 loop spans 13 amino acids. Germline assignment: CDR1 MDHEN and CDR2 SYDVKM. V shed 6 bases, J shed 10 bases, and the junction held 11 bases outside the gene matches. The CDR3 DNA is TGTGCCAGCAGCCTACTCACAGGGGTTATAGCTTTCTTT. Its protein product is CASSLLTGVIAFF.

The chain employs TRBV5-4 and TRBJ2-1; maybe TRBD2 (5 bases). CDR1 is SGHNT, CDR2 YYREEE, per germline (reference sequence). Trimming shortened V by 0 bases and J by 5 bases, and 12 bases separated the two germline ends. This CDR3 spans 15 amino acids. The CDR3: CASSLGSGGHNEQFF. Here the CDR3 DNA reads TGTGCCAGCAGCTTGGGTTCCGGAGGTCACAATGAGCAGTTCTTC.

The rearrangement uses TRBV5-1 and TRBJ2-2, with 9 bases fitting TRBD2. Germline trimming cut 4 bases from V and 0 bases from J; bases unmatched to any gene: 1. Germline CDR1 is SGHRS and CDR2 is YFSETQ. CDR3 length: 15 amino acids. In DNA form, the CDR3 reads TGCGCCAGCAGCCGACTAGCGGCGAACACCGGGGAGCTGTTTTTT. This encodes CASSRLAANTGELFF.

This chain joins TRBV7-7 and TRBJ2-3, with 11 bases lining up with TRBD2. The CDR3 runs to 14 residues. Trimming at V came to 5 bases and at J to 4 bases, leaving 2 bases not matched to a gene. The germline V gene has CDR1 SSHAT and CDR2 FNYEAQ (reference sequence). This chain's CDR3 is CASSISGRADTQYF. The CDR3, as DNA: TGTGCCAGCAGCATTAGCGGGAGGGCAGATACGCAGTATTTT.

The V call is TRBV6-2 or TRBV6-3, the J call TRBJ1-2, with D unclear. CDR1 is MNHEY, CDR2 SVGEGT, per germline. V dropped 5 bases and J dropped 8 bases, with 9 bases sitting between them. The CDR3 covers 11 residues. The CDR3 region has the DNA TGTGCCAGCAGTCTTGGCAGGGGCTACACCTTC. Its protein product is CASSLGRGYTF.

The chain has TRBV18 and TRBJ1-2, with 11 bases fitting TRBD1. The trim removed 0 bases at V and 3 bases at J, leaving 6 bases unmatched. Germline loops: CDR1 KGHSH, CDR2 LQKENI. The CDR3 sequence is 17 residues long. The CDR3 sequence is CASSPPSRTGGDYGYTF. The CDR3 coding sequence is TGTGCCAGCTCACCACCTTCCCGGACAGGGGGCGACTATGGCTACACCTTC.

The chain employs TRBV7-2 and TRBJ1-3; D is undetermined. There are 14 residues in the CDR3. Germline V gene lookup returns CDR1 SGHTA and CDR2 FQGNSA. V shed 5 bases and J shed 2 bases, with 10 bases lying between them. The CDR3 DNA is TGTGCCAGCAGCCCCCGGGTAGCTGGAAACACCATATATTTT. Its protein is CASSPRVAGNTIYF.

To note about this clone: At one of its ends the junction is not consistent with the germline gene, which may arise from a read error. DNA of the CDR3: TGCGCCAGCAGCCAAGAGGTGAACAGTGAAGCTTTCTTT. This gives the protein CASSQEVNSEAFF. V and J are TRBV4-3 and TRBJ1-1; D gene uncertain. Germline values: CDR1 LGHNA, CDR2 YSLEER. The CDR3 is 13 residues long.

The V gene is TRBV15, the J gene TRBJ1-2; no reliable D call. The CDR3 is 13 residues long. Germline lookup yields CDR1 LNHNV and CDR2 YYDKDF (reference sequence). V was shortened by 0 bases and J by 2 bases, with 4 bases between the two germline ends. In nucleotides, the CDR3 is TGTGCCACCAGCAGAGATATGAACTATGGCTACACCTTC. Translation gives CATSRDMNYGYTF.

The chain employs TRBV2 and TRBJ1-5; a possible D gene is TRBD1 (6 bases). This CDR3 spans 14 amino acids. The V gene's germline CDR1 is SNHLY and CDR2 FYNNEI. V lost 6 bases to trimming and J lost 3 bases, with 12 bases between them. CDR3 in amino acids: CASRTGTNNQPQHF. In nucleotides, the CDR3 is TGTGCCAGCAGAACGGGGACAAACAATCAGCCCCAGCATTTT.

The chain couples TRBV2 to TRBJ1-5; a possible D gene is TRBD1 (5 bases). There are 14 residues in the CDR3. Germline CDR1 SNHLY, CDR2 FYNNEI. Trimming shortened V by 4 bases and J by 0 bases, and 7 bases separated the two germline ends. In DNA, the CDR3 is TGTGCCAGCAGTGGACAGAATAGCAATCAGCCCCAGCATTTT. Its protein product is CASSGQNSNQPQHF.

The chain combines TRBV2 with TRBJ2-1, with a tentative D call TRBD1 (6 bases). The CDR3 extends over 14 amino acids. The germline gives CDR1 SNHLY, CDR2 FYNNEI. Trimming took 4 bases from V and 8 from J, leaving 15 bases between them. The CDR3 reads CASSAEQGIYEQFF. Written as DNA, the CDR3 is TGTGCCAGCAGTGCCGAACAGGGAATCTATGAGCAGTTCTTC.

The rearrangement uses TRBV2 and TRBJ2-2; D not resolved. The CDR3 contains 12 residues. The germline V and J ends were trimmed by 7 bases and 7 bases, with 10 bases remaining between them. The germline CDR1 and CDR2 sequences are SNHLY and FYNNEI. The CDR3 protein is CASKDSLGELFF. CDR3 nucleotides: TGTGCCAGCAAAGACTCTCTCGGGGAGCTGTTTTTT.

The chain is built from TRBV4-3 and TRBJ1-6; 8 bases fit TRBD1. The length of the CDR3 is 15 residues. The J segment lost 7 bases and the V segment lost 4 bases, leaving 6 bases of the junction unmatched. The germline CDR1 and CDR2 sequences are LGHNA and YSLEER. The CDR3 loop is CASSRTGILNSPLHF. The CDR3 region has the DNA TGCGCCAGCAGCCGGACAGGGATATTGAATTCACCCCTCCACTTT.

This clone was seen just once. The chain carries TRBV28 and TRBJ1-6; weak D call: TRBD1 (6 bases). V lost 2 bases to trimming and J lost 7 bases, with 12 bases between them. CDR1 and CDR2 from the germline V gene are MDHEN and SYDVKM. This CDR3 is built from 15 residues. The CDR3 coding sequence is TGTGCCAGCAGTTTAAATACAGGGAGAAATTCACCCCTCCACTTT. The encoded protein is CASSLNTGRNSPLHF.

The chain employs TRBV27 and TRBJ2-5; 7 bases are shared with TRBD1. Per germline, CDR1 MNHEY and CDR2 SMNVEV (reference sequence). With 5 bases clipped from V and 2 bases from J, the junction kept 8 bases outside the gene matches. The CDR3 sequence is 15 residues long. DNA of the CDR3: TGTGCCAGCAGTATAAGGGACAGTCCGCAAGAGACCCAGTACTTC. Its protein is CASSIRDSPQETQYF.

This chain uses TRBV10-3 with TRBJ2-1; 12 bases map to TRBD2. The length of the CDR3 is 15 residues. Germline V CDR1 and CDR2: ENHRY, SYGVKD. The V and J ends lost 10 bases and 4 bases, in that order; junction bases with no gene match: 8. In DNA, the CDR3 is TGTGCCACCGCCTCGGGACTAGCGGGTTACAATGAGCAGTTCTTC. Translation: CATASGLAGYNEQFF.

The rearrangement joins TRBV9 to TRBJ2-7; D ambiguous. This CDR3 is 15 amino acids long. In germline, CDR1 is SGDLS, CDR2 YYNGEE. Deletions cut 0 bases from V and 6 bases from J, with 16 bases between. The CDR3 DNA is TGTGCCAGCAGCGTAGGGCCCCCACTACCCTCCGAGCAGTACTTC. It translates to CASSVGPPLPSEQYF.

This chain links TRBV21-1 with TRBJ2-7; TRBD2, the D gene given by the table, was not confirmed from the DNA. TRBV21-1 is given as a pseudogene. The CDR3 is 19 residues long. The CDR3 loop reads CASSAHRGNTSGSVGEQYF. For the CDR3, the DNA is TGTGCCAGCAGCGCCCACAGGGGGAACACTAGCGGGAGTGTCGGAGAGCAGTACTTC.